The entry that follows covers one TCR beta chain sequence. Per germline, CDR1 SNHLY and CDR2 FYNNEI. Trimming removed 6 bases at V and 0 bases at J, with 12 bases between. This CDR3 has 15 residues. Authors' processing steps: By means of reference gene primer amplification, nucleated cell counts were estimated. The data were produced by immunoSEQ multiplex PCR, yet TCRdb's version contains in-frame clones alone and is incomplete. The V and J calls and clone size are taken from that table; D and trimming were inferred from the DNA. Among under 400,000 clones listed, 80% to 90% were seen once. This sample was taken from a study of blood T cell repertoires in COVID-19.

The chain employs TRBV2 and TRBJ1-5, with D possibly matching TRBD1 (5 bases). Sequences were obtained from PBMCs or T cells enriched from blood (not recorded which). The sequence derives from a woman aged 40 to 50 with acute COVID-19. The CDR3 region is CASSLKGVSNQPQHF. As DNA, the CDR3 is TGTGCCAGCAGCCTTAAAGGGGTTAGCAATCAGCCCCAGCATTTT.